A selection of T cell receptor beta chains follows, all from one sample in a study of human CD8 memory T cell subsets. Using the 5' RACE reads, TCRdb records one entry per CDR3 protein without DNA. The table lists several thousand distinct CDR3 sequences. The material sequenced was CD8+ T cells from PBMCs. The origin of the receptors is a human donor in good health. Both conserved end residues are part of each CDR3. Clone sizes are given selectively: once, few, many, or a class where the clone is expanded.

j_call v_call clone_size cdr3_aa
TRBJ2-7 TRBV2 NA CASSEGTAISYEQYF
TRBJ1-4 TRBV30 NA CAWSGENHEKLFF
TRBJ2-7 TRBV4-2 NA CASSLLAVSSYEQYF
TRBJ2-3 TRBV7-9 NA CASSPPSGRGADTQYF
TRBJ2-1 TRBV20-1 NA CSAREASGGSYNEQFF
TRBJ1-1 TRBV29-1 NA CSCRTLDNEAFF
TRBJ2-1 TRBV4-1 NA CASSQALAGDSNEQFF
TRBJ2-7 TRBV20-1 NA CSARVEGYYEQYF
TRBJ2-4 TRBV29-1 NA CSAGLASKNIQYF
TRBJ2-5 TRBV29-1 NA CSVEPTLQETQYF
TRBJ2-1 TRBV29-1 medium-sized CSVLPLLAGAVNEQFF
TRBJ2-5 TRBV4-3 NA CASSQDHRGQETQYF
TRBJ1-4 TRBV25-1 NA CASNRGSEKLFF
TRBJ2-7 TRBV14 NA CASSQVGGRAYEQYF
TRBJ1-1 TRBV12-3/TRBV12-4 NA CASNGSPNTEAFF
TRBJ2-7 TRBV5-5 NA CASSTSGYEQYF
TRBJ2-2 TRBV7-9 NA CASTLEGEVFVSTGELFF
TRBJ1-1 TRBV4-2 NA CASSPGNTEAFF
TRBJ2-7 TRBV20-1 NA CSALSGDTFYEQYF
TRBJ2-3 TRBV7-3 NA CASSFGLPDTQYF
TRBJ2-5 TRBV5-6 NA CASSLRGQGLETQYF
TRBJ1-6 TRBV7-3 NA CASSPTSGLGSPLHF
TRBJ1-5 TRBV4-1 medium-sized CASSQFGGVGQPQHF
TRBJ2-5 TRBV27 NA CASSLPGRETQYF
TRBJ2-1 TRBV19 NA CASSTGYNEQFF
TRBJ1-5 TRBV27 NA CASRGSGGFQPQHF
TRBJ2-1 TRBV7-8 NA CASSLPTGYSGREENEQFF
TRBJ1-2 TRBV9 medium-sized CASSYGSAAGGYTF
TRBJ1-1 TRBV13 NA CASSLVGSTYTEAFF
TRBJ2-2 TRBV7-6 NA CASSFWVDTGELFF
TRBJ2-7 TRBV7-6 medium-sized CASSLGALSYEQYF
TRBJ2-1 TRBV29-1 NA CSVEDEVQGLFDEQFF
TRBJ2-7 TRBV20-1 NA CSARAPSQGIYEQYF
TRBJ2-3 TRBV7-8 NA CASYHSGAADTQYF
TRBJ2-7 TRBV29-1 NA CSALGQTPTYEQYF
TRBJ2-1 TRBV4-3 NA CASSQDIENSYNEQFF
TRBJ1-1 TRBV4-1 medium-sized CASSQGMNTEAFF
TRBJ2-1 TRBV29-1 NA CSVDGLAGNYNEQFF
TRBJ2-1 TRBV12-3/TRBV12-4 NA CASSPRTLSSYNEQFF
TRBJ2-3 TRBV20-1 NA CSAKVAVGADTQYF
TRBJ2-1 TRBV5-1 NA CASSLSYNEQFF
TRBJ1-2 TRBV7-8 medium-sized CASSLSQSGDNYGYTF
TRBJ2-1 TRBV5-1 medium-sized CASSPTQGGSYNEQFF
TRBJ1-5 TRBV7-9 NA CASSLVGTNQPQHF
TRBJ2-1 TRBV9 NA CASSVGGHEQFF
TRBJ2-1 TRBV12-3/TRBV12-4 medium-sized CASSGIGTKGYNEQFF
TRBJ1-5 TRBV18 medium-sized CASSEQGPYSNQPQHF
TRBJ2-7 TRBV4-3 NA CASSQDWADSYEQYF
TRBJ2-3 TRBV7-2 medium-sized CASSLGGLAGVPDTDTQYF
TRBJ1-1 TRBV7-9 NA CASSLAQGSDEAFF
TRBJ2-7 TRBV7-6 medium-sized CASSLVVMGQGASYEQYF
TRBJ2-1 TRBV4-3 NA CASSQEFPTNNEQFF
TRBJ1-2 TRBV25-1 NA CASLVGDGYGYTF
TRBJ1-2 TRBV12-3/TRBV12-4 NA CASSLELGGSSGYTF
TRBJ1-6 TRBV27 NA CASSLLVGQGLRSPLHF